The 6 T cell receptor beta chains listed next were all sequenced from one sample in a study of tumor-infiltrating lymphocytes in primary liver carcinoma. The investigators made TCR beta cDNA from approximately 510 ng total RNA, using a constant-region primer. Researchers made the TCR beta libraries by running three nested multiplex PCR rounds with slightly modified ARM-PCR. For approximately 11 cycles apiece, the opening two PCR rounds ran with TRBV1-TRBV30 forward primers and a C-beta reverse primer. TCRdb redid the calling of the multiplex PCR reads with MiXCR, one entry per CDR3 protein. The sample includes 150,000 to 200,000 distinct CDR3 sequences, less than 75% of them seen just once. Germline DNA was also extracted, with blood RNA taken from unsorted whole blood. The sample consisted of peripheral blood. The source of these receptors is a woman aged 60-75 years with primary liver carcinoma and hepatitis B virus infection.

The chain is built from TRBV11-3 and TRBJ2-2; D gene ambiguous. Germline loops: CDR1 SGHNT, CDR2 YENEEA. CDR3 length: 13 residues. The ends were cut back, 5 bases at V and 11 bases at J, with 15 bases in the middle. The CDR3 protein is CASSPLVCGELFF. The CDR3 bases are TGTGCCAGCAGCCCTTTGGTGTGCGGAGAGCTGTTTTTT.

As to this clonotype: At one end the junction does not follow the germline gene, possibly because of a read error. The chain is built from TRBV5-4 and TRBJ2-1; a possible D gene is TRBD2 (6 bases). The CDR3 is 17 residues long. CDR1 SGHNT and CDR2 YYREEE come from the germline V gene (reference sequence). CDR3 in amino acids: CASILLLGGGTYNEQFF. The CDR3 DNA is TGTGCCAGCATCTTGCTGTTGGGGGGAGGAACCTACAATGAGCAGTTCTTC.

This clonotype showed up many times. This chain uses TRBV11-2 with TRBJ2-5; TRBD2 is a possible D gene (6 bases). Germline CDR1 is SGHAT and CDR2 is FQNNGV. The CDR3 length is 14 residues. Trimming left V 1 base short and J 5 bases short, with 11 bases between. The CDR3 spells CASSLGRAGETQYF. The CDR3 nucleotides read TGTGCCAGCAGCTTAGGCAGGGCGGGGGAGACCCAGTACTTC.

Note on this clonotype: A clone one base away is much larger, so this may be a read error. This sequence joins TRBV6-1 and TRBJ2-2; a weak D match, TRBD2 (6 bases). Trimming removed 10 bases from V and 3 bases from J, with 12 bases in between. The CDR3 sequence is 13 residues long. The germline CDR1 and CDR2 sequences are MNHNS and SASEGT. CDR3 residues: CANKTRDTGELFF. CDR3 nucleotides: TGTGCCAACAAGACTAGGGACACCGGGGAGCTGTTTTTT.

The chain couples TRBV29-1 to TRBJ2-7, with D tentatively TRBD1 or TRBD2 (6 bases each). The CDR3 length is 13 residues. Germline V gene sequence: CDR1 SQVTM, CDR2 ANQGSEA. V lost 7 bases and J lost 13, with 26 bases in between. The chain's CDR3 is CSARSGTPGDQYF. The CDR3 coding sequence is TGCAGCGCTCGATCAGGGACACCGGGAGATCAATACTTC.

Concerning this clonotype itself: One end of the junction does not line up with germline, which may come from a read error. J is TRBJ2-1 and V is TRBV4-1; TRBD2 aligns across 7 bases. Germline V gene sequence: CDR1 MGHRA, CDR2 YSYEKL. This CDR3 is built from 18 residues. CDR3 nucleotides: TGCGCCAGCAGCGAAGGAGACGGAGCGGGAATGGTCTTAGATGAGCAGTCCTTC. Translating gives CASSEGDGAGMVLDEQSF.